This T cell receptor beta chain was observed in a study of cytomegalovirus exposure and HLA in healthy donors. For the study at large: Researchers previously reported finding 100 million or so unique TCR beta sequences from roughly 200 million T cells. The study, taken as a whole, reports: The records held CMV serostatus as the only immune exposure information.

The CDR3 spans 14 residues. The V end lost 0 bases, the J end lost 5 bases, and 11 bases lay between the germline ends. Germline loops: CDR1 GTSNPN, CDR2 SVGIG (reference sequence). Vbeta (60) and Jbeta (13) primers were used in the PCR. Generated by immunoSEQ multiplex PCR, the TCRdb table keeps only in-frame clones and is missing some. This sample has approximately 210,000 clones; more than 60% occur once, and the top ten carry approximately 2.1%. This clone was seen only a few times. Its specificity is not known. The origin of this receptor is a woman aged 25-40 years in good health and CMV-seropositive. The sample taken for sequencing was PBMCs. The V and J genes are TRBV30 and TRBJ1-5; a possible D gene is TRBD1 (5 bases). This chain's CDR3 is CAWSVGALDQPQHF. DNA for the CDR3: TGTGCCTGGAGTGTAGGGGCTCTGGATCAGCCCCAGCATTTT. Complete variable domain (other parts from reference TRBV30 and TRBJ1-5): SQTIHQWPATLVQPVGSPLSLECTVEGTSNPNLYWYRQAAGRGLQLLFYSVGIGQISSEVPQNLSASRPQDRQFILSSKKLLLSDSGFYLCAWSVGALDQPQHFGDGTRLSIL.